A selection of T cell receptor beta chains follows, all from one sample in a study of spatial heterogeneity in lung cancer. TCRdb independently ran MiXCR on the 5' RACE reads; one entry per CDR3 protein. The sample lists 60,000 to 80,000 distinct CDR3 sequences; about 14% were seen once. Sequencing used PBMCs, obtained at surgery. These receptors all stem from a male donor with early-stage non-small cell lung cancer. The conserved cysteine and the conserved F or W are not part of the CDR3 here.

cdr3_aa v_call
ASSQEARTEAF TRBV14
ASSLRPTGPFNTEAF TRBV5-1
ASRGDSSNTEAF TRBV2
ASSIGVSGAYNEQF TRBV19
ASSVGGYTEAF TRBV9
ASGLGTSYEQY TRBV13
AWSVKGRETQY TRBV30
ASSRRAQNTGELF TRBV5-1
ASSLVDRGKYTEAF TRBV5-4
ASSLAPGFNEKLF TRBV12-3/TRBV12-4
ASSFGLGDEQF TRBV27
AWSSGAGANVLT TRBV30
ASSIWGLADQETQY TRBV19
ASSAGGSEQY TRBV2
AVTGAMSTEAF TRBV10-3
ASSVDGVGYGYT TRBV25-1
TSSFLFLAGGPVEQF TRBV27
ASSDLGAGYGYT TRBV6-1
ASSPQELGHNEQF TRBV12-3/TRBV12-4
ASSIDWTATEAF TRBV19
ASSLAGRTTDTQY TRBV19
ASSARARDTEAF TRBV9
ASSLRPNTGELF TRBV27
ASSQTAGTVITEAF TRBV4-1
ASSQGLNSYNEQF TRBV4-3
SVLVGSGNTIY TRBV29-1
AISESTARAPTYEQY TRBV10-3